Sequencing of this T cell receptor (beta chain) was carried out in a study of post-analysis software for immune sequencing data. On the study more broadly: Relapsing-remitting, secondary progressive and progressive-relapsing forms of multiple sclerosis all featured among disease courses.

The CDR3 extends over 16 amino acids. Germline values: CDR1 MNHEY, CDR2 SVGAGI. The V end lost 6 bases, the J end lost 2 bases, and 19 bases lay between the germline ends. A remark on this clonotype: Its specificity is unknown.

cDNA libraries for TCR beta contained unique molecular identifiers. MiXCR, run by TCRdb on the PCR reads, gives a single entry per CDR3 protein. This table holds about 160,000 distinct CDR3 sequences, around 34% found once. Whole-study results and caveats: Relative to controls, patients had several TRBV segments at higher frequency, with TRBV5-6, TRBV5-1 and TRBV20-1 among these. Same-batch preparations were strongly co-clustered by F measure.

The chain is built from TRBV6-5 and TRBJ1-2; D call uncertain. The TCR comes from a girl between 5 and 17 years old with multiple sclerosis. Sequenced here: blood, sampled after autologous hematopoietic stem cell transplantation. The CDR3 is CASSLRGTTQNYGYTF. The DNA for the CDR3 is TGTGCCAGCAGCCTACGAGGAACGACACAGAACTATGGCTACACCTTC.